This T cell receptor beta chain is from a study of preoperative IRX-2 immunotherapy in early breast cancer. Sequenced by immunoSEQ multiplex PCR; TCRdb stores in-frame clones only, minus some. The table shows around 62,000 clones, with roughly 94% occurring only once. The V gene's germline CDR1 is SGHTA and CDR2 FQGNSA. This CDR3 is 17 amino acids long. Trimming cost V 2 bases and J 0 bases, with 15 bases left between them. Sample treatment: preoperative locoregional IRX-2 cytokine immunotherapy. Samples came from a phase Ib trial of preoperative locoregional IRX-2 cytokine immunotherapy. This specimen was taken from a patient treated with IRX-2 immunotherapy. This TCR was sampled from a human donor with breast cancer. V gene TRBV7-2 combines with J gene TRBJ2-3, with D maybe TRBD2 (5 bases). In nucleotides, the CDR3 is TGTGCCAGCAGCTTACTACTAGAAGCGCCTAGCACAGATACGCAGTATTTT. Protein product: CASSLLLEAPSTDTQYF.